This is a list of T cell receptor beta chains from one sample in a study of blood T cell repertoires in COVID-19. Assay used: immunoSEQ multiplex PCR; TCRdb lists only in-frame clones, some missing. The table has about 260,000 clones, about 84% seen once. Sequencing was done on a sample of PBMCs or T cells enriched from blood (not recorded which). These receptors all come from a woman aged 45-65 years who had recovered from COVID-19. The CDR3 runs from the conserved cysteine through the conserved F or W. A D gene is named only where the DNA matches it firmly. Some rows have no size entry. The others give once, few or many, or a class for an expanded clone.

V gene	D gene	clone size	J gene	CDR3 protein	CDR3 DNA
TRBV18	NA	NA	TRBJ2-3	CASSPRVGTDTQYF	TGTGCCAGCTCACCGAGGGTCGGCACAGATACGCAGTATTTT
TRBV18	TRBD1	NA	TRBJ2-7	CASSQGQEFREQYF	TGTGCCAGCTCACAGGGACAGGAGTTTAGGGAGCAGTACTTC
TRBV18	NA	NA	TRBJ2-1	CASSPAPSSTRGNEQFF	TGTGCCAGCTCACCAGCTCCGTCAAGTACCCGCGGCAATGAGCAGTTCTTC
TRBV6-5	TRBD2	NA	TRBJ2-1	CASASIAGGYNEQFF	TGTGCCAGTGCAAGTATAGCGGGAGGTTACAATGAGCAGTTCTTC
TRBV5-6	TRBD1	NA	TRBJ2-1	CASSLRIGSTGPHEQFF	TGTGCCAGCAGCTTGCGTATTGGGTCGACAGGGCCTCATGAGCAGTTCTTC
TRBV5-8	NA	NA	TRBJ1-4	CASSLNRFSEKLFF	TGTGCCAGCAGCTTGAACAGGTTCTCGGAAAAACTGTTTTTT
TRBV19	TRBD1	NA	TRBJ1-2	CASSIKPRTGGFGGYTF	TGTGCCAGTAGTATTAAGCCCCGGACAGGGGGCTTTGGTGGCTACACCTTC
TRBV11-2	TRBD1	NA	TRBJ1-6	CASQAIRDRGRYSPLHF	TGTGCCAGCCAAGCCATCCGGGACAGGGGGAGGTATTCACCCCTCCACTTT
TRBV6-5	TRBD1	NA	TRBJ2-7	CASSPRDRGYEQYF	TGTGCCAGCAGTCCCCGGGACAGGGGGTACGAGCAGTACTTC
TRBV19	TRBD2	NA	TRBJ2-7	CASSILLAGDYEQYF	TGTGCCAGTAGTATCTTGCTAGCGGGAGACTACGAGCAGTACTTC
TRBV18	NA	NA	TRBJ1-6	CASSPRSAGMDSPLHF	TGTGCCAGCTCACCACGGTCCGCAGGTATGGATTCACCCCTCCACTTT
TRBV18	NA	NA	TRBJ1-3	CASSPGSGNTIYF	TGTGCCAGCTCACCCGGCTCTGGAAACACCATATATTTT
TRBV11-2	NA	NA	TRBJ2-5	CASSLVQWETQYF	TGTGCCAGCAGCTTAGTTCAGTGGGAGACCCAGTACTTC
TRBV14	NA	NA	TRBJ2-2	CASSQLSGSNTGELFF	TGTGCCAGCAGCCAACTTAGCGGATCGAACACCGGGGAGCTGTTTTTT
TRBV7-3	TRBD2	NA	TRBJ2-1	CASSPLASGGYEQFF	TGTGCCAGCAGCCCCCTGGCTAGCGGGGGTTATGAGCAGTTCTTC
TRBV29-1	TRBD2	NA	TRBJ2-2	CSCGLAGENPRELFF	TGCAGCTGCGGACTAGCGGGAGAAAACCCCCGGGAGCTGTTTTTT
TRBV28	NA	NA	TRBJ1-3	CASSAINTIYF	TGTGCCAGCAGCGCTATTAACACCATATATTTT
TRBV6-4	TRBD1	NA	TRBJ2-7	CASRRDRTPGEQYF	TGTGCCAGCAGACGGGACAGAACTCCAGGCGAGCAGTACTTC
TRBV4-2	NA	NA	TRBJ1-1	CASSQDRDTEAFF	TGTGCCAGCAGCCAAGACAGGGACACTGAAGCTTTCTTT
TRBV7-8	TRBD1	NA	TRBJ2-7	CASLRDSIGSYEQYF	TGTGCCAGCCTACGGGACAGTATAGGATCCTACGAGCAGTACTTC
TRBV19	NA	NA	TRBJ1-1	CASTPIARNTEAFF	TGTGCCAGTACCCCAATCGCCAGGAACACTGAAGCTTTCTTT
TRBV13	TRBD1	NA	TRBJ1-6	CASSFPGQGASLHF	TGTGCCAGCAGCTTCCCGGGACAGGGAGCGTCCCTCCACTTT
TRBV6-2/TRBV6-3	NA	once	TRBJ2-7	CASSYSGQTRASRVYEQYF	TGTGCCAGCAGTTACTCTGGACAGACAAGAGCATCCCGGGTATACGAGCAGTACTTC
TRBV7-8	NA	NA	TRBJ1-2	CASSLEKGRVGGYTF	TGTGCCAGCAGCTTAGAGAAAGGGAGGGTGGGTGGCTACACCTTC
TRBV19	TRBD1	few	TRBJ1-2	CASSPYRTGGLYGYTF	TGTGCCAGTAGTCCTTATAGGACAGGGGGCCTCTATGGCTACACCTTC
TRBV9	NA	NA	TRBJ1-1	CASSVEQGDTEAFF	TGTGCCAGCAGCGTAGAACAGGGTGACACTGAAGCTTTCTTT
TRBV5-4	NA	NA	TRBJ2-3	CASRSPGDTQYF	TGTGCCAGCAGGTCCCCGGGAGATACGCAGTATTTT
TRBV7-2	NA	NA	TRBJ2-1	CASSGGTGVRYNEQFF	TGTGCCAGCAGCGGAGGTACGGGGGTAAGGTACAATGAGCAGTTCTTC
TRBV30	NA	few	TRBJ1-2	CAWTSTLDGYTF	TGTGCCTGGACCTCAACTCTGGATGGCTACACCTTC
TRBV29-1	NA	NA	TRBJ2-7	CSVGFWGASYEQYF	TGCAGCGTTGGATTTTGGGGCGCCTCCTACGAGCAGTACTTC
TRBV28	TRBD1	NA	TRBJ1-3	CASSEGTDYSRNSGNTIYF	TGTGCCAGCAGCGAAGGGACAGATTATAGCCGCAACTCTGGAAACACCATATATTTT
TRBV7-9	TRBD1	NA	TRBJ2-7	CASSLEGSWGDRAYEQYF	TGTGCCAGCAGCTTAGAGGGTAGTTGGGGGGACAGGGCCTACGAGCAGTACTTC
TRBV4-2	TRBD2	NA	TRBJ2-3	CASSQGLAGGPTDTQYF	TGTGCCAGCAGCCAAGGACTAGCGGGGGGGCCCACAGATACGCAGTATTTT
TRBV12-3/TRBV12-4	NA	once	TRBJ2-7	CASSSLFYEQYF	TGTGCCAGCAGTTCTCTATTTTACGAGCAGTACTTC
TRBV18	TRBD1	NA	TRBJ1-5	CASSPLGPRGHQPQHF	TGTGCCAGCTCACCACTCGGGCCCAGGGGGCATCAGCCCCAGCATTTT
TRBV11-3	TRBD2	NA	TRBJ2-5	CASSLAYRPGGGPVTETQYF	TGTGCCAGCAGCTTAGCTTATCGTCCAGGCGGGGGGCCAGTAACTGAGACCCAGTACTTC
TRBV30	NA	NA	TRBJ1-5	CAWSGSYSNQPQHF	TGTGCCTGGAGTGGCAGTTATAGCAATCAGCCCCAGCATTTT
TRBV28	TRBD1	NA	TRBJ2-1	CASSSRTGRGANEQFF	TGTGCCAGCAGTTCCAGGACAGGTCGGGGTGCCAATGAGCAGTTCTTC
TRBV7-2	NA	NA	TRBJ2-2	CASSSKQGAGELFF	TGTGCCAGCAGCTCGAAACAGGGTGCCGGGGAGCTGTTTTTT
TRBV11-2	NA	NA	TRBJ2-1	CASSSRTLQTYNEQFF	TGTGCCAGCAGCTCACGGACTCTCCAGACCTACAATGAGCAGTTCTTC
TRBV29-1	TRBD2	NA	TRBJ2-3	CSVLRRGLAGVGVVDTQYF	TGCAGCGTCCTACGTCGGGGGCTAGCGGGAGTAGGGGTGGTGGATACGCAGTATTTT
TRBV2	TRBD1	few	TRBJ2-5	CASSGDRRSQETQYF	TGTGCCAGCAGTGGGGACAGGAGATCTCAAGAGACCCAGTACTTC
TRBV7-2	NA	NA	TRBJ1-5	CASSRGAGNQPQHF	TGTGCCAGCAGCCGGGGGGCAGGCAATCAGCCCCAGCATTTT
TRBV12-3/TRBV12-4	NA	NA	TRBJ1-2	CASSFRESDGYTF	TGTGCCAGCAGTTTCCGGGAATCGGATGGCTACACCTTC
TRBV19	NA	NA	TRBJ1-2	CASSIRGSYGYTF	TGTGCCAGTAGTATCCGGGGATCCTATGGCTACACCTTC
TRBV6-6	NA	NA	TRBJ1-5	CASNARAKGNQPQHF	TGTGCCAGCAACGCCAGGGCAAAGGGAAATCAGCCCCAGCATTTT
TRBV30	TRBD2	NA	TRBJ2-1	CAWDPFSGRVNEQFF	TGTGCCTGGGATCCGTTTAGTGGGAGGGTTAATGAGCAGTTCTTC
TRBV5-6	NA	NA	TRBJ2-1	CASSLATRTEHSYNEQFF	TGTGCCAGCAGCTTGGCCACCCGGACAGAACACTCCTACAATGAGCAGTTCTTC
TRBV6-1	NA	once	TRBJ1-5	CASGWEKQPQHF	TGTGCCAGTGGTTGGGAGAAGCAGCCCCAGCATTTT
TRBV4-1	TRBD1	NA	TRBJ1-2	CASSQGQGAGYGYTF	TGCGCCAGCAGCCAAGGGCAGGGGGCAGGCTATGGCTACACCTTC
TRBV19	NA	NA	TRBJ2-2	CASSILSTGELFF	TGTGCCAGTAGTATTTTATCTACCGGGGAGCTGTTTTTT
TRBV18	NA	NA	TRBJ2-7	CASSHNRDTTYEQYF	TGTGCCAGCTCACATAACCGGGACACAACCTACGAGCAGTACTTC
TRBV6-5	NA	NA	TRBJ2-7	CASSRGLGSYEQYF	TGTGCCAGCTCGCGGGGGCTGGGTTCCTACGAGCAGTACTTC
TRBV5-1	TRBD1	NA	TRBJ1-4	CASSSTGGGEKLFF	TGCGCCAGCAGCTCCACAGGGGGGGGAGAAAAACTGTTTTTT
TRBV4-3	NA	NA	TRBJ1-1	CASSQDRGVWTEAFF	TGCGCCAGCAGCCAAGACAGAGGAGTATGGACTGAAGCTTTCTTT
TRBV24-1	TRBD1	NA	TRBJ2-7	CATSEGTGGSYEQYF	TGTGCCACCAGTGAAGGGACAGGGGGCTCCTACGAGCAGTACTTC
TRBV7-9	NA	once	TRBJ2-7	CASSLVRAYEQYF	TGTGCCAGCAGCTTAGTCAGGGCCTACGAGCAGTACTTC